This T cell receptor (beta chain) was captured in a study of T-cell reconstitution after alpha-beta-depleted transplantation in children. Whole-study results and caveats: Alpha-beta T cells present about two months after transplant were reported to originate from several hundred expanded graft clones. The authors attributed T-cell counts and diversity one year after transplant mostly to newly produced T cells.

Note on this clonotype: The target antigen is unknown.

This sample's TCRbeta library carried unique molecular identifier barcodes. Via MiXCR, TCRdb re-called the PCR reads, giving one row per CDR3 protein. The profile shows about 900,000 distinct CDR3 sequences, about 29% of them singletons. CDR3 size: 11 residues. Trimming left V 2 bases short and J 9 bases short, with 5 bases between. This sequence originates from a boy under two years old who had a stem cell transplant for SCID, so the T cells may come from the graft donor. The sequenced sample was PBMCs, mostly from graft donor cells, obtained 360 days after TCRalphabeta/CD19-depleted stem cell transplant. The rearrangement uses TRBV12-3 or TRBV12-4 and TRBJ2-1; D gene uncertain. The chain's CDR3 is CASSLTTEQFF. The CDR3 DNA reads TGTGCCAGCAGTTTAACTACTGAGCAGTTCTTC.